Listed below are T cell receptor beta chains from one sample, sequenced in a study of vaccination and CD4 T cells after COVID-19. Their specific antigens are unknown. TCRdb redid the calling of the PCR reads with MiXCR, one entry per CDR3 protein. The sample includes approximately 6,900 distinct CDR3 sequences, around half of them seen just once. The sequenced material came from CD4+ T cells from blood, cultured in vitro. These receptors originate from a human donor in good health. Both conserved end residues are part of each CDR3. Each record gives: CDR3 DNA, CDR3 protein, D gene, J gene, CDR3 length, V gene, clone size. A D gene is named only where the DNA matches it firmly. For some rows the clone size is stated as once, few or many, or as a class when expanded; others skip it.

TGCAGTGCTAGAGGTGACAGAGGCCTTGGAAACACCATATATTTT	CSARGDRGLGNTIYF	-	TRBJ1-3	15	TRBV20-1	-
TGTGCCAGCAGCTTAACCATAGAGACCCAGTACTTC	CASSLTIETQYF	-	TRBJ2-5	12	TRBV7-2	-
TGCAGTGCGCCGAAGGCCCCATACTACGAGCAGTACTTC	CSAPKAPYYEQYF	-	TRBJ2-7	13	TRBV20-1	-
TGTGCCACCAGTGATGTAGCGGGGGAAAATTACAATGAGCAGTTCTTC	CATSDVAGENYNEQFF	TRBD2	TRBJ2-1	16	TRBV24-1	-
TGTGCCAGCAGCTCAACAGTTTGGTCCTACGAGCAGTACTTC	CASSSTVWSYEQYF	-	TRBJ2-7	14	TRBV5-4	-
TGTGCCAGCAGCTTAACAGTGAACACTGAAGCTTTCTTT	CASSLTVNTEAFF	-	TRBJ1-1	13	TRBV7-9	-
TGTGCCAGCAGCTTGGACGGGTTCTTT	CASSLDGFF	-	TRBJ1-1	9	TRBV21-1	few
TGCGCCAGCAGCTTGGAAGGGAGGAGGGCCGCAGATACGCAGTATTTT	CASSLEGRRAADTQYF	-	TRBJ2-3	16	TRBV5-1	-
TGCAGTGAAAGGGTGGCAGATACGCAGTATTTT	CSERVADTQYF	-	TRBJ2-3	11	TRBV20-1	-
TGCGCCAGCAGCTCCGAACAGGGAATTCGGAGTGATTCACCCCTCCACTTT	CASSSEQGIRSDSPLHF	-	TRBJ1-6	17	TRBV5-1	once
TGTGCCAGCAGTTTGTTCGCGATCAGCAATCAGCCCCAGCATTTT	CASSLFAISNQPQHF	-	TRBJ1-5	15	TRBV27	-
TGCAGTGCCCGCTGGGGGAACACTGAAGCTTTCTTT	CSARWGNTEAFF	-	TRBJ1-1	12	TRBV20-1	few
TGCGCCAGCAGCCAAGCTAGCGGGGGGGTTTCAGATACGCAGTATTTT	CASSQASGGVSDTQYF	TRBD2	TRBJ2-3	16	TRBV4-1	-
TGTGCCAGCAGTTACTCGATCCAGGCCGCAAGTAACACCATATATTTT	CASSYSIQAASNTIYF	-	TRBJ1-3	16	TRBV6-5	-